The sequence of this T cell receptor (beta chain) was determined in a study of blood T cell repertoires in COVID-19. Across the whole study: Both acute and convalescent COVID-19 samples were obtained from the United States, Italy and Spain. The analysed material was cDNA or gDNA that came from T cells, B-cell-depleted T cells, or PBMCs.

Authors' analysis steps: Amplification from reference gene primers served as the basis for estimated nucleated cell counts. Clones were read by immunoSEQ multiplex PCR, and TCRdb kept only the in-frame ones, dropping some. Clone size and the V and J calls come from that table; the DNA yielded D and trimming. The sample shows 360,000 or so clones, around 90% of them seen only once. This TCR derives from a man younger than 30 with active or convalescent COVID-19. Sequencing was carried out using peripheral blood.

CDR3 region: CASSSSGGADGYTF. The CDR3, as DNA: TGTGCCAGCAGTTCCTCCGGGGGGGCGGATGGCTACACCTTC. The chain carries TRBV6-2 or TRBV6-3 and TRBJ1-2; tentatively, D is TRBD1 (6 bases). The CDR3 is 14 amino acids. Germline CDR1 MNHEY, CDR2 SVGEGT. With 4 bases removed from V and 6 bases from J, the gap between germline ends came to 15 bases.